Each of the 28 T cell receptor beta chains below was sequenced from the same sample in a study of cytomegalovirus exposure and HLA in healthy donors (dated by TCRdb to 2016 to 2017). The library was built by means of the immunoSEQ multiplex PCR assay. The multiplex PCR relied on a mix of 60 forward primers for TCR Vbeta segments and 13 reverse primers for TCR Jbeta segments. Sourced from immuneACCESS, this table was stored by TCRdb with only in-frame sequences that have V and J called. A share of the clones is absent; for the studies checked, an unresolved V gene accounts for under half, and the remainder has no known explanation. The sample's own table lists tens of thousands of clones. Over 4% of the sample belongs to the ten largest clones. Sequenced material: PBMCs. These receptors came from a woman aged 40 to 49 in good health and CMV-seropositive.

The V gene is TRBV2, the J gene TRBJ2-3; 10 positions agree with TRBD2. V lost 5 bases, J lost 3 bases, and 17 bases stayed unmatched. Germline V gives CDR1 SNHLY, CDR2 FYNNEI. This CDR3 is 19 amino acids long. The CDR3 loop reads CASSHEPNLLAGGTDTQYF. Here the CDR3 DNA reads TGTGCCAGCAGTCACGAACCTAATCTTTTAGCGGGAGGAACAGATACGCAGTATTTT.

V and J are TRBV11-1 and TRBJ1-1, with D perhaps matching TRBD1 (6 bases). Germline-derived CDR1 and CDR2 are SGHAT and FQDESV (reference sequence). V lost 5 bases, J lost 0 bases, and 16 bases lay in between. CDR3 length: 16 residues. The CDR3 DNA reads TGTGCCAGCAGCCGACAGGTTCCCGAGGTGAACACTGAAGCTTTCTTT. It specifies CASSRQVPEVNTEAFF.

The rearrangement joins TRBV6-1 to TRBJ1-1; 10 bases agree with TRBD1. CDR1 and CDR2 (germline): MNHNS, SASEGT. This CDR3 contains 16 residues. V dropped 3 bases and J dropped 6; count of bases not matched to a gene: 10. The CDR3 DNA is TGTGCCAGCAGTGAGAGACGCATAGGGACAGGGGCTGAAGCTTTCTTT. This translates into CASSERRIGTGAEAFF.

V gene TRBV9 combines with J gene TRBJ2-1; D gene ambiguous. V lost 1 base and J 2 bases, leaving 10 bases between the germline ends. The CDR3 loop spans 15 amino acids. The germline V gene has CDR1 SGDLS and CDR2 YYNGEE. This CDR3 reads CASSVSRLAYNEQFF. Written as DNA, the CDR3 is TGTGCCAGCAGCGTATCGCGTCTGGCCTACAATGAGCAGTTCTTC.

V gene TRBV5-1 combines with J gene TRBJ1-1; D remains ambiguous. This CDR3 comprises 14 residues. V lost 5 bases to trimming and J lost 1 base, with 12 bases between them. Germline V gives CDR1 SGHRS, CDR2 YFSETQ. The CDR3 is CASSYRTKNTEAFF. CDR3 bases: TGCGCCAGCAGTTATAGAACGAAGAACACTGAAGCTTTCTTT.

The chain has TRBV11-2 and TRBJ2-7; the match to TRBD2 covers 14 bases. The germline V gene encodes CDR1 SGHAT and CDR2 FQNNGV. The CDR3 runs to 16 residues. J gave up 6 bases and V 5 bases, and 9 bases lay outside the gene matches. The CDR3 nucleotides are TGTGCCAGCAGCCGAACCGGGACTAGCGGGAGAGGCGAGCAGTACTTC. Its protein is CASSRTGTSGRGEQYF.

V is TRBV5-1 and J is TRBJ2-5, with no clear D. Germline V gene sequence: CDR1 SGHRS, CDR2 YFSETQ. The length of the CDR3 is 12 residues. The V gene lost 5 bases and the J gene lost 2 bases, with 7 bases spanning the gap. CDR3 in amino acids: CASSLEQETQYF. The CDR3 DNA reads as TGCGCCAGCAGTCTGGAGCAAGAGACCCAGTACTTC.

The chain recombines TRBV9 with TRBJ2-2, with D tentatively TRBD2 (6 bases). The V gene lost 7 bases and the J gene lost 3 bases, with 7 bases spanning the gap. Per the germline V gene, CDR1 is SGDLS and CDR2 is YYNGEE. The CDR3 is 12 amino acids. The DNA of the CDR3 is TGTGCCAGCGGGGGGTACACCGGGGAGCTGTTTTTT. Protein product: CASGGYTGELFF.

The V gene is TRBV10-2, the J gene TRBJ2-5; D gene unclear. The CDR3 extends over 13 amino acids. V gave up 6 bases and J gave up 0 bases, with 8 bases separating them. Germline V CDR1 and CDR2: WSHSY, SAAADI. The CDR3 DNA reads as TGCGCCAGCAGGGCAGTTTACCAAGAGACCCAGTACTTC. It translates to CASRAVYQETQYF.

This CDR3 is CASSFGTGSSYEQYF. CDR3 nucleotides: TGTGCCAGCAGCTTCGGGACAGGGAGCTCCTACGAGCAGTACTTC. The chain uses TRBV5-6 and TRBJ2-7, with 9 positions matching TRBD1. Germline CDR1 and CDR2: SGHDT and YYEEEE. V trimming: 2 bases; J trimming: 0 bases; junction bases outside the gene matches: 3. The CDR3 is made up of 15 amino acids. Full variable domain (rest looked up from reference TRBV5-6 and TRBJ2-7): DAGVTQSPTHLIKTRGQQVTLRCSPKSGHDTVSWYQQALGQGPQFIFQYYEEEERQRGNFPDRFSGHQFPNYSSELNVNALLLGDSALYLCASSFGTGSSYEQYFGPGTRLTVT.

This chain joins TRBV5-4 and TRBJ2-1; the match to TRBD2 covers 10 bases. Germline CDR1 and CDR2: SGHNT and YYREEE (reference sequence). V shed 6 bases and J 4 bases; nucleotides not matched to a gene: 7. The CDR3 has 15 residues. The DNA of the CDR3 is TGTGCCAGCACTAAGGAACTAGCGGGATACAATGAGCAGTTCTTC. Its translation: CASTKELAGYNEQFF.

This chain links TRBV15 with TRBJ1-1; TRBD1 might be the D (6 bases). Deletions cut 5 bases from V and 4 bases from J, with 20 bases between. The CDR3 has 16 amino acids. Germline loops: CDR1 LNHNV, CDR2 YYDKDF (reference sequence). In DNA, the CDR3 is TGTGCCACCAGCCCGAACAACAGGGTAAGTGGCACTGAAGCTTTCTTT. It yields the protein CATSPNNRVSGTEAFF.

The CDR3: CASSLGTDNEQFF. The CDR3 DNA sequence: TGTGCCAGCAGCTTGGGGACTGACAATGAGCAGTTCTTC. The chain has TRBV9 and TRBJ2-1; weak D call: TRBD2 (6 bases). Between the trimmed V and J ends, which lost 4 bases and 5 bases, there was a span of 10 bases. CDR3 length: 13 amino acids. Germline V gives CDR1 SGDLS, CDR2 YYNGEE. Full variable domain (missing parts from reference TRBV9 and TRBJ2-1): DSGVTQTPKHLITATGQRVTLRCSPRSGDLSVYWYQQSLDQGLQFLIQYYNGEERAKGNILERFSAQQFPDLHSELNLSSLELGDSALYFCASSLGTDNEQFFGPGTRLTVL.

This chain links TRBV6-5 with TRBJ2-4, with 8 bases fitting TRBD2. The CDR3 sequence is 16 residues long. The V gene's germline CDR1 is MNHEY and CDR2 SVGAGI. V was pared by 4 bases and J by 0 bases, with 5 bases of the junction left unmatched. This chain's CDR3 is CASSSTSVLAKNIQYF. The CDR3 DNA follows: TGTGCCAGCAGTTCGACTAGCGTTCTAGCCAAAAACATTCAGTACTTC.

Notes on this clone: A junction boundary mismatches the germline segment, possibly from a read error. CDR3 DNA: TGTGCCAGCAGCCTAGCACAAATCCAGGGTGAAGCTTTCTTT. Protein product: CASSLAQIQGEAFF. The genes are TRBV7-2 and TRBJ1-1; possible D gene TRBD1, 5 bases. CDR3 length: 14 amino acids. The germline V gene encodes CDR1 SGHTA and CDR2 FQGNSA.

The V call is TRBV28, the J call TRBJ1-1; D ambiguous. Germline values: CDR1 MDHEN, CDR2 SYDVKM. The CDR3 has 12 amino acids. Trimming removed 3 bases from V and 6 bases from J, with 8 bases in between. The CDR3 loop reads CASSFIGSEAFF. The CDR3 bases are TGTGCCAGCAGTTTTATCGGTTCTGAAGCTTTCTTT.

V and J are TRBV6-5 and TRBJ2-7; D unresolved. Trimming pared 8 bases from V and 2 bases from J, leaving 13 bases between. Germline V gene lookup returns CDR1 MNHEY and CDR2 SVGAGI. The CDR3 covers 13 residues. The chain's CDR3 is CASQRALTYEQYF. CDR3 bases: TGTGCCAGCCAACGAGCCCTAACCTACGAGCAGTACTTC.

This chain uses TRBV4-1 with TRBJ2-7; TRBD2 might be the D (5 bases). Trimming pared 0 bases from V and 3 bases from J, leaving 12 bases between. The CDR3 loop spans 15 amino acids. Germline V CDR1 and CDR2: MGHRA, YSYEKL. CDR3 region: CASSQDEYGGYEQYF. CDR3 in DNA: TGCGCCAGCAGCCAAGATGAATACGGAGGCTACGAGCAGTACTTC.

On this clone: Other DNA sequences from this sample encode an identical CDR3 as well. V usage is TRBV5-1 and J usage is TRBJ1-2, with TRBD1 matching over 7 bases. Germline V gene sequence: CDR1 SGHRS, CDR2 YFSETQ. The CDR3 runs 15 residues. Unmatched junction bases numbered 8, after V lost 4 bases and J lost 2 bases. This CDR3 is CASSLSGGGNYGYTF. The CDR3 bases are TGCGCCAGCAGCCTTTCAGGGGGTGGGAACTATGGCTACACCTTC.

CDR3 nucleotide sequence: TGTGCCAGCTCTCCTCGGGGGGACCCTAACACCGGGGAGCTGTTTTTT. Amino acids: CASSPRGDPNTGELFF. The chain has TRBV9 and TRBJ2-2; the match to TRBD2 covers 7 bases. Trimming cost V 7 bases and J 2 bases; bases outside gene matches: 11. The CDR3 has 16 residues. Germline-derived CDR1 and CDR2 are SGDLS and YYNGEE.

This CDR3 is CASSEWGPQGNQPQHF. CDR3 in DNA: TGTGCCAGCAGTGAGTGGGGGCCACAGGGGAATCAGCCCCAGCATTTT. V is TRBV6-1 and J is TRBJ1-5; 7 positions match TRBD1. The germline gives CDR1 MNHNS, CDR2 SASEGT. Trimming removed 3 bases from V and 4 bases from J; junction bases left unmatched: 9. The CDR3 is 16 amino acids.

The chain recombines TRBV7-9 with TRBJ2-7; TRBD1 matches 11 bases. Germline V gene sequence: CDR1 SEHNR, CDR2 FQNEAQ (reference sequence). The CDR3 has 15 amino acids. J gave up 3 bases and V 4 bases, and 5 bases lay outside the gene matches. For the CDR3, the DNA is TGTGCCAGCAGCTCGGACAGGGGGCAGATCTACGAGCAGTACTTC. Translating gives CASSSDRGQIYEQYF. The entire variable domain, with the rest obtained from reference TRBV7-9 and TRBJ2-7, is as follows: DTGVSQNPRHKITKRGQNVTFRCDPISEHNRLYWYRQTLGQGPEFLTYFQNEAQLEKSRLLSDRFSAERPKGSFSTLEIQRTEQGDSAMYLCASSSDRGQIYEQYFGPGTRLTVT.

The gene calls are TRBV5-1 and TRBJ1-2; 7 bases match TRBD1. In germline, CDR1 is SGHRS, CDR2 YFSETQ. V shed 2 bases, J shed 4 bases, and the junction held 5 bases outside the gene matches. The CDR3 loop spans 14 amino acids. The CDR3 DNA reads TGCGCCAGCAGCTTTGAGGGGGCCATCTATGGCTACACCTTC. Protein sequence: CASSFEGAIYGYTF.

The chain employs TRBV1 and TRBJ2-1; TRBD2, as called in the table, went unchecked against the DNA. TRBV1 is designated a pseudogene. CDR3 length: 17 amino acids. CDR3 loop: CTSPRAGGPRLRNEQFF. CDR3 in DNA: TGCACCAGCCCCCGAGCGGGAGGGCCCCGACTTCGGAATGAGCAGTTCTTC.

As DNA, the CDR3 is TGTGCCAGCAGTCCAATGAACACTGAAGCTTTCTTT. It codes for CASSPMNTEAFF. V and J are TRBV28 and TRBJ1-1; D is ambiguous. The CDR3 runs to 12 residues. Germline V gene lookup returns CDR1 MDHEN and CDR2 SYDVKM. Trimming removed 5 bases at V and 0 bases at J, with 4 bases between.

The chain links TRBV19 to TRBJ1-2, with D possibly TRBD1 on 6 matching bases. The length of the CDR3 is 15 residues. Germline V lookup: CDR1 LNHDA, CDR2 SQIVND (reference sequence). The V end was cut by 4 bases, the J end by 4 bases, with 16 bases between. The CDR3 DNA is TGTGCCAGTAGTAAAGACGACAGGACGATCTATGGCTACACCTTC. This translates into CASSKDDRTIYGYTF. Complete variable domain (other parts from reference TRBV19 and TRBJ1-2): DGGITQSPKYLFRKEGQNVTLSCEQNLNHDAMYWYRQDPGQGLRLIYYSQIVNDFQKGDIAEGYSVSREKKESFPLTVTSAQKNPTAFYLCASSKDDRTIYGYTFGSGTRLTVV.

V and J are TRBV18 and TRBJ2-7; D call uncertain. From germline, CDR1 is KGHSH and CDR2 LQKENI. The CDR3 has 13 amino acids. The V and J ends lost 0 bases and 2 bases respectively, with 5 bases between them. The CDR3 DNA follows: TGTGCCAGCTCACCACCCTATGCCTACGAGCAGTACTTC. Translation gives CASSPPYAYEQYF.

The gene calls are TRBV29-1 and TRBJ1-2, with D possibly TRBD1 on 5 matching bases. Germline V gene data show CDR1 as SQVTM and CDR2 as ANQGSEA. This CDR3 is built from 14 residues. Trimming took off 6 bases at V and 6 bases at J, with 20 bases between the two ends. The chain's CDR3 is CSVADSSLYHGYTF. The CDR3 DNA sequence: TGCAGCGTCGCTGACAGTTCCCTCTATCATGGCTACACCTTC.